The source of this T cell receptor beta chain is a study of blood T cell repertoires in COVID-19. Study as a whole: PBMCs, B-cell-depleted T cells, or T cells provided the cDNA or gDNA that made up the material.

Profiled with immunoSEQ multiplex PCR; TCRdb holds only in-frame clones, not every one. This sample yields about 140,000 clones, of which about four fifths are seen a single time; around 1.5% belongs to the top ten. Germline CDR1 is GTSNPN and CDR2 is SVGIG (reference sequence). The CDR3 has 13 residues. V lost 3 bases, J lost 0 bases, and 2 bases stayed unmatched. The receptor was isolated from a human donor in a cohort sampled during active COVID-19. The sequencing input was peripheral blood. The V gene is TRBV30, the J gene TRBJ2-7; 7 bases match TRBD1. The CDR3 region is CAWRTGSSYEQYF. The CDR3 DNA is TGTGCCTGGAGGACAGGGAGCTCCTACGAGCAGTACTTC.